This TCR beta chain comes out of a study of CD8 T cells in ankylosing spondylitis. Broader study findings: A TCR beta motif made of roughly eight highly homologous variants seemed typical of ankylosing spondylitis blood. CD8+ cells made up the disease-linked clones, which were relatively rare in peripheral blood.

In its sample, this clonotype was seen many times. Its antigen is unidentified. CDR3 length: 14 amino acids. V was clipped by 3 bases and J by 1 base, with 8 bases between them. Germline values: CDR1 SGDLS, CDR2 YYNGEE. TCRdb recomputed calls from the 5' RACE reads with MiXCR, one row per CDR3 protein. The sample records approximately 520,000 distinct CDR3 sequences, about 5.2% being singletons. The sequenced material came from blood, either unsorted or a sorted T cell fraction (not recorded which). The rearrangement links TRBV9 to TRBJ1-5; maybe TRBD1 (6 bases). The sequence came from a male donor with ankylosing spondylitis. CDR3 bases: TGTGCCAGCAGCGACACAGGGAGCAATCAGCCCCAGCATTTT. Translation gives CASSDTGSNQPQHF.